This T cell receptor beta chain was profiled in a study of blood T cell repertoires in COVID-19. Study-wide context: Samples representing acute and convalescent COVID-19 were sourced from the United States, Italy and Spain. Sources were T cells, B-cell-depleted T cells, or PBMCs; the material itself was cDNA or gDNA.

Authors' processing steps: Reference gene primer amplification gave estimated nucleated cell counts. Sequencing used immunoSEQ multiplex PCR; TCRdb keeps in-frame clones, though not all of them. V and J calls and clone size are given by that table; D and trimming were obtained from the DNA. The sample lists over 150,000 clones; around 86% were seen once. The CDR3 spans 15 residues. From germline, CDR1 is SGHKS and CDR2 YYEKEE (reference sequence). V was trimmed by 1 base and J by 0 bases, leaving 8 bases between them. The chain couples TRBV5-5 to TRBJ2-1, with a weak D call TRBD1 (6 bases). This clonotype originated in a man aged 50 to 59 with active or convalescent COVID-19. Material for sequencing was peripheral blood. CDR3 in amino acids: CASSLRTASYNEQFF. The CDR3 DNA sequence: TGTGCCAGCAGCTTGAGGACAGCCTCCTACAATGAGCAGTTCTTC.